Listed here is a single T cell receptor (beta chain). The sample belongs to a study of blood T cell repertoires in COVID-19. TCRdb keeps only in-frame clones here, not all; method: immunoSEQ multiplex PCR. The table includes approximately 160,000 clones, over 70% detected once. Germline CDR1 MNHNS, CDR2 SASEGT. The junction had 2 bases not matched to a gene; V was cut back by 2 bases and J by 5 bases. The CDR3 spans 15 residues. The J gene is TRBJ1-4, the V gene TRBV6-1, with TRBD1 matching over 10 bases. The sequence was collected from an older woman with acute or convalescent COVID-19. The sample taken for sequencing was peripheral blood. CDR3 coding DNA: TGTGCCAGCAGTGAACCGGGACAGGGGAATGAAAAACTGTTTTTT. Translating gives CASSEPGQGNEKLFF.